This T cell receptor (beta chain) emerged from a study of OX40 agonist ivuxolimab in advanced cancers. Background for the entire study: Ivuxolimab was a fully human IgG2 agonistic monoclonal antibody targeting the costimulatory receptor OX40 (CD134). The paper describes the monotherapy dose-escalation part (N = 52 patients) of the phase I trial of ivuxolimab. Peripheral TCRbeta sequencing aimed to test whether ivuxolimab altered TCR sequence diversity and caused clonal T-cell expansion. In the dose-escalation cohort, 82.7% of patients were male, and the mean age was 60 years with a range of roughly 20 to 80. Of the 50 to 55 patients in dose escalation, about 20 had hepatocellular carcinoma, some 15 had melanoma, 9 had renal cell carcinoma and 9 had head and neck cancer. Intravenous ivuxolimab was administered to patients every 2 weeks at six dose levels: 0.01, 0.1, 0.3, 1.5, 3 and 10 mg/kg. Partial responses occurred in three dose-escalation patients, of whom one had hepatocellular carcinoma and two had cutaneous melanoma. Patients were allowed to have had prior anti-PD-1, anti-PD-L1 or anti-CTLA-4 therapy, and about 40% of the dose-escalation patients had been treated with checkpoint inhibitors.

For sequencing of the TCRbeta CDR3 region, genomic DNA was extracted from the sorted cells. TCRbeta CDR3 regions were sequenced using the immunoSEQ Assay. TCRdb limited this immuneACCESS table to in-frame rearrangements with V and J called. A share of clones is missing; checked studies link under half to unresolved V genes, and the rest is unexplained. In this sample the table shows some 70,000 clones, about 83% of which occur a single time. The ten biggest clones cover 0.55% to 0.85% of the sample. V drops 6 bases and J drops 4 bases, leaving 10 bases in between. The CDR3 runs 13 amino acids, cysteine and phenylalanine included. Only the CDR3 portion is preserved as DNA: 39 bases, with reading frame beginning at the first base. CDR1 and CDR2 are drawn from the germline V gene (reference sequence): WNHNN, SYGVQD. About this clone: Its antigen has not been determined. There are no base qualities to consult, and no much larger clone falls within one base.

Patients with autoimmune disease history or receiving systemic immunosuppression were excluded from the trial. Peripheral blood for TCR sequencing was drawn from every dose cohort at baseline, at cycle 4 day 1 and at cycle 7 day 1. The samples were taken from a phase I, first-in-human, multicenter, open-label dose-escalation trial of ivuxolimab. Adults with locally advanced or metastatic melanoma, renal cell carcinoma, hepatocellular carcinoma or head and neck squamous cell carcinoma were enrolled in the trial. Before TCR sequencing, CD4+ T cells and CD8+ T cells were sorted from peripheral blood as separate populations. General study outcomes and caveats: The antigen specificity of the clonally expanded peripheral T cells was not determined. At doses of 0.1 to 3.0 mg/kg, clonal expansion of both CD4+ and CD8+ T cells in blood was seen between baseline and week 6. After ivuxolimab, more expanded clones were found on average in CD8+ T cells than in CD4+ T cells. Low levels of normalized T-cell clonal expansion were also seen in some nonresponding patients. In the 0.1-3.0 mg/kg groups, partial responders were among the patients with the lowest normalized peripheral clonal expansion, particularly in CD8+ T cells.

This sequence originates from an adult with an advanced solid tumor such as melanoma, head and neck, liver or kidney cancer. In this chain, TRBV10-1 is recombined with TRBJ1-3; too little of a D gene remains to name it. The specimen was CD4+ or CD8+ T cells sorted from blood, collected in a trial of the OX40 agonist ivuxolimab. Read as DNA, the sequence is TGCGCCAGCAGAAAGGGCCTCGGAAACACCATATATTTT. Its product reads: CASRKGLGNTIYF.